The rows below give T cell receptor beta chains drawn from one sample of a study of cytomegalovirus exposure and HLA in healthy donors. Produced via immunoSEQ multiplex PCR; TCRdb's table is partial and in-frame only. The profile covers some 120,000 clones, with over 65% appearing a single time and less than 2% taken by the ten largest. The sequenced material came from PBMCs. Receptor source: a man aged 50 or older in good health and CMV-seronegative. CDR3s include the opening cysteine and the closing phenylalanine or tryptophan. The order of the fields is CDR3 length, V gene, CDR3 protein.

length: 15; V: TRBV27; CDR3: CASGRPGTGFNEQFF
length: 16; V: TRBV5-1; CDR3: CASSSGLAGLQETQYF
length: 11; V: TRBV6-5; CDR3: CASSSGQGQFF
length: 15; V: TRBV2; CDR3: CASSEVGEVDEKLFF
length: 14; V: TRBV19; CDR3: CASRGRTGGQPQHF
length: 14; V: TRBV7-2; CDR3: CASRTGSGANVLTF
length: 13; V: TRBV6-4; CDR3: CASRADTTGELFF
length: 15; V: TRBV6-1; CDR3: CASSEAAGRNYGYTF
length: 15; V: TRBV9; CDR3: CASSVDPQTPYGYTF
length: 13; V: TRBV9; CDR3: CASSAPGLSEAFF
length: 18; V: TRBV5-1; CDR3: CASSPQTGGESGANVLTF
length: 16; V: TRBV7-8; CDR3: CASSSRYGGVGAEAFF
length: 15; V: TRBV2; CDR3: CASSEQTGGNQPQHF
length: 15; V: TRBV5-1; CDR3: CASSPGQVINTEAFF
length: 15; V: TRBV4-1; CDR3: CASSHTGFEGTEAFF
length: 15; V: TRBV5-1; CDR3: CASSFGTVVGDTQYF
length: 16; V: TRBV2; CDR3: CASSEVLRDRHYGYTF
length: 16; V: TRBV2; CDR3: CASSVGTGRFLRGYTF
length: 13; V: TRBV12-5; CDR3: CASTVAGFHEQFF
length: 13; V: TRBV19; CDR3: CASSIGAVGSQYF
length: 14; V: TRBV29-1; CDR3: CSVEVGGMNTEAFF
length: 19; V: TRBV4-1; CDR3: CASSQRAQGLAGNTGELFF
length: 13; V: TRBV15; CDR3: CATSKGTVPTIYF
length: 13; V: TRBV10-3; CDR3: CASSRGGDETQYF
length: 14; V: TRBV9; CDR3: CASSPQSATDTQYF
length: 16; V: TRBV19; CDR3: CASSRGDRTSTDTQYF
length: 12; V: TRBV7-9; CDR3: CSSSSGLSPLHF
length: 16; V: TRBV27; CDR3: CASSLWLAGTYNEQFF
length: 15; V: TRBV5-1; CDR3: CASSPGQGVGETQYF
length: 14; V: TRBV30; CDR3: CAWSVQWGNEKLFF
length: 14; V: TRBV11-2; CDR3: CASSLGQGNTEAFF
length: 15; V: TRBV18; CDR3: CASSPFGQTTYEQYF
length: 13; V: TRBV7-8; CDR3: CASSLGFRETQYF
length: 15; V: TRBV5-1; CDR3: CASSLVAGETDTQYF
length: 17; V: TRBV7-7; CDR3: CASSIRLAGAHGGELFF